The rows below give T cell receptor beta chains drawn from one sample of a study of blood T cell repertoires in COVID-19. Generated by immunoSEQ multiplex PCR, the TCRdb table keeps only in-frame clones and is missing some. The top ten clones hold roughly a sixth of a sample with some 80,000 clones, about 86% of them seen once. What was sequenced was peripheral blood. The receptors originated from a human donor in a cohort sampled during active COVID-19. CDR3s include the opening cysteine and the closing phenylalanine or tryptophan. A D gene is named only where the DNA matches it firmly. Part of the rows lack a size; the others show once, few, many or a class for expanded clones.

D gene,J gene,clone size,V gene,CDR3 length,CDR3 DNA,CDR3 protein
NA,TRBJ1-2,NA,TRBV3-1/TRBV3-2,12,TGTGCCAGCAGCCAAGAGACAGTCGACTACACCTTC,CASSQETVDYTF
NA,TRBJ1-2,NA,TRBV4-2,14,TGTGCCAGCAGCCCGGGAGATGGTAACTATGGCTACACCTTC,CASSPGDGNYGYTF
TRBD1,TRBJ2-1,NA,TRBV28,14,TGTGCCAGCAGGACAGGGATAAACTACAATGAGCAGTTCTTC,CASRTGINYNEQFF
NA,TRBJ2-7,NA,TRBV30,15,TGTGCCTGGAAACCCGCGCTCGCGGGGACCTACGAGCAGTACTTC,CAWKPALAGTYEQYF
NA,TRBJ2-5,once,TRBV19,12,TGTGCCAGTAGTATAGCCGGGGAGACCCAGTACTTC,CASSIAGETQYF
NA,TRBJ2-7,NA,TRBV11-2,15,TGTGCCAGCAGCTTACAGGGGTCGACGACCTACGAGCAGTACTTC,CASSLQGSTTYEQYF
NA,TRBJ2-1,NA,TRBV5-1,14,TGCGCCAGCCGCGGACTGAATAACTACAATGAGCAGTTCTTC,CASRGLNNYNEQFF
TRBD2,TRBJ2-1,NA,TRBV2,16,TGTGCCAGCAGTGTCTTTTCGAGCGGGAGAGGGAATGAGCAGTTCTTC,CASSVFSSGRGNEQFF
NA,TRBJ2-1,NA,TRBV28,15,TGTGCCAGCAGTTTATCCAGAATACCTTCGAATGAGCAGTTCTTC,CASSLSRIPSNEQFF
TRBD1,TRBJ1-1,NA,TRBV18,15,TGTGCCAGCTCACCAAAGGGGGCCCTGGGCACTGAAGCTTTCTTT,CASSPKGALGTEAFF
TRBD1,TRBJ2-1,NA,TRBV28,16,TGTGCCAGCAGCCTCCCCGGGACAGGGTCCTACAATGAGCAGTTCTTC,CASSLPGTGSYNEQFF
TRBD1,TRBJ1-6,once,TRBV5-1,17,TGCGCCAGCTACCCGGGACAGCGCCTCAACTATAATTCACCCCTCCACTTT,CASYPGQRLNYNSPLHF
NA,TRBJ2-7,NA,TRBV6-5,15,TGTGCCAGCAGTTTCACGGGACAAACCTCCTACGAGCAGTACTTC,CASSFTGQTSYEQYF
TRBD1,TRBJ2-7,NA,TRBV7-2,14,TGTGCCAGCAGCTGGGACAGGGGGGCCTACGAGCAGTACTTC,CASSWDRGAYEQYF
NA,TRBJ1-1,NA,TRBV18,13,TGTGCCAGCTCACCAGAGAAACGACTACAAGCTTTCTTT,CASSPEKRLQAFF
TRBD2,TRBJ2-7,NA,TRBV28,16,TGTGCCAGCAGTGGTAGCGGGAGGAGAGCCTCCTACGAGCAGTACTTC,CASSGSGRRASYEQYF
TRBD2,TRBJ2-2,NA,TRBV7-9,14,TGTGCCAGCGGACTAGCGGGAGGGGCCGGGGAGCTGTTTTTT,CASGLAGGAGELFF
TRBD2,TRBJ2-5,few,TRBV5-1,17,TGCGCCAGCAGCTTGCGGGCTAGCGGGATCAACCAAGAGACCCAGTACTTC,CASSLRASGINQETQYF
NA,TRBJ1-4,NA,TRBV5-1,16,TGCGCCAGCAGCTTGGGGGACACAAGGAGTGGTGAAAAACTGTTTTTT,CASSLGDTRSGEKLFF
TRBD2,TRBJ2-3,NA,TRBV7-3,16,TGTGCCAGCAGCTTGGGACTAGCGGGGGGAGTAGATACGCAGTATTTT,CASSLGLAGGVDTQYF
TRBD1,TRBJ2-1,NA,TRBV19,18,TGTGCCAGTAGGGACGTCCGGGACAGATCAGACGATTACAATGAGCAGTTCTTC,CASRDVRDRSDDYNEQFF
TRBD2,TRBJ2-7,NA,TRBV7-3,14,TGTGCCAGCAGCCCTTCGGGAGGGGGATACGAGCAGTACTTC,CASSPSGGGYEQYF
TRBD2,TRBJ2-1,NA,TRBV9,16,TGTGCCAGCAGCGTAGGAAGTAGCGGGGAGAGCAATGAGCAGTTCTTC,CASSVGSSGESNEQFF
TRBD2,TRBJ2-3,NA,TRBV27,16,TGTGCCAGCGGAGAAGGGGTAGCGGGGGGGATCGATACGCAGTATTTT,CASGEGVAGGIDTQYF
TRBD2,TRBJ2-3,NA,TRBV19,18,TGTGCCAGTAGTATAGCGGGACGACTAGCGGGGCGCACAGATACGCAGTATTTT,CASSIAGRLAGRTDTQYF
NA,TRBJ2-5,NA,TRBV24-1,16,TGTGCCACCAGTGTAGAAAGAAGCGGTTTCCAAGAGACCCAGTACTTC,CATSVERSGFQETQYF
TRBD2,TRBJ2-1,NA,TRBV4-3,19,TGCGCCAGCAGCCAAGATGTTGGACTAGAAGTGAGCTCCTACAATGAGCAGTTCTTC,CASSQDVGLEVSSYNEQFF
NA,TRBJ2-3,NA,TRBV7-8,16,TGTGCCAGCAGCTTAGAAATTGCGGCCTACACAGATACGCAGTATTTT,CASSLEIAAYTDTQYF
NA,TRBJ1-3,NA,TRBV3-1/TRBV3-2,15,TGTGCCAGCAGCCCCATGGGGGGGGCTGGAAACACCATATATTTT,CASSPMGGAGNTIYF
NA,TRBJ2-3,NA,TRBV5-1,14,TGCGCCAGCAGCTTGGACAGAAGCACAGATACGCAGTATTTT,CASSLDRSTDTQYF
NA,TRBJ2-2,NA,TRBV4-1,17,TGCGCCAGCAGCCGGGCCGGGACACCTACGAACACCGGGGAGCTGTTTTTT,CASSRAGTPTNTGELFF